This TCR beta chain stems from a study of cytomegalovirus exposure and HLA in healthy donors. 60 Vbeta and 13 Jbeta primers were used in PCR. The assay was immunoSEQ multiplex PCR, and TCRdb's table has in-frame clones only and misses some. The sample has around 120,000 clones; 60% to 85% are singletons. The V and J ends lost 3 bases and 4 bases, in that order; junction bases with no gene match: 14. Germline V lookup: CDR1 KGHSH, CDR2 LQKENI. CDR3 length equals 17 residues. This receptor was taken from a man in his forties or fifties in good health and CMV-seropositive. Sample: PBMCs. This chain links TRBV18 with TRBJ2-7, with 8 bases that match TRBD1. In DNA form, the CDR3 reads TGTGCCAGCTCACCCGGGACAGGCATTGGTACCTCTTACGAGCAGTACTTC. Its protein product is CASSPGTGIGTSYEQYF. Full variable domain (missing parts from reference TRBV18 and TRBJ2-7): NAGVMQNPRHLVRRRGQEARLRCSPMKGHSHVYWYRQLPEEGLKFMVYLQKENIIDESGMPKERFSAEFPKEGPSILRIQQVVRGDSAAYFCASSPGTGIGTSYEQYFGPGTRLTVT.